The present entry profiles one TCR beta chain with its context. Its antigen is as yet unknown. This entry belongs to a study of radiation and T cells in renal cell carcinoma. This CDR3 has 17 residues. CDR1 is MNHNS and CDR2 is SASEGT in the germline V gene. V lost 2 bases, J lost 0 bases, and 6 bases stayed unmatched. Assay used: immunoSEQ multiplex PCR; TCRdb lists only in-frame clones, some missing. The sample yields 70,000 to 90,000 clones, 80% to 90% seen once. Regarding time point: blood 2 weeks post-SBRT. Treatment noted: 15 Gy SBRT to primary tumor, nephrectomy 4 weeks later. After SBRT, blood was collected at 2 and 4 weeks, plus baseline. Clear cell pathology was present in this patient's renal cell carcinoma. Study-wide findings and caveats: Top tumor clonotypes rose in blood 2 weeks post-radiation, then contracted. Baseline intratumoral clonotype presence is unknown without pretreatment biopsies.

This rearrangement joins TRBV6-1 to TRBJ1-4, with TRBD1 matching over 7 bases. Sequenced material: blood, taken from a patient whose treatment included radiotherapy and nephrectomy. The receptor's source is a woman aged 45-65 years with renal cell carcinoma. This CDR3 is CASSEPQGGATNEKLFF. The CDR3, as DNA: TGTGCCAGCAGTGAACCCCAGGGGGGGGCAACTAATGAAAAACTGTTTTTT.